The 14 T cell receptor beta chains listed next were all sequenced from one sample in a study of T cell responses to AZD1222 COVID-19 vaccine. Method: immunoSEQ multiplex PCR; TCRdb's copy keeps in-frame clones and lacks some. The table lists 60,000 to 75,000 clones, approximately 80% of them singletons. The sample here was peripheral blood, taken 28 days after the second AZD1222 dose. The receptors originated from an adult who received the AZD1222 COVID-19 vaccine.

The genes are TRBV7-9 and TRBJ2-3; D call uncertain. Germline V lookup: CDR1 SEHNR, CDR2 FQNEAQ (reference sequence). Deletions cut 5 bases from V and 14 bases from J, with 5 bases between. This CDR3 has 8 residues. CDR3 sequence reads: CASSRRYF. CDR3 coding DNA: TGTGCCAGCAGCCGTCGGTATTTT.

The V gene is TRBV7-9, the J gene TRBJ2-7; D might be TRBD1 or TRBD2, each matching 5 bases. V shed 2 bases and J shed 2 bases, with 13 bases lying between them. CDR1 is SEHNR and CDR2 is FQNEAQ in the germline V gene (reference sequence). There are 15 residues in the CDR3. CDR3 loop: CASSLRPGPAYEQYF. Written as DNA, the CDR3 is TGTGCCAGCAGCTTAAGGCCGGGGCCAGCCTACGAGCAGTACTTC.

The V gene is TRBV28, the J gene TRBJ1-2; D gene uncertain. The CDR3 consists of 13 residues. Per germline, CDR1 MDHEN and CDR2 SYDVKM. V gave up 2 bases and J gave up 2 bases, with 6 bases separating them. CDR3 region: CASSLPQNYGYTF. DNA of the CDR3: TGTGCCAGCAGTTTACCCCAGAACTATGGCTACACCTTC.

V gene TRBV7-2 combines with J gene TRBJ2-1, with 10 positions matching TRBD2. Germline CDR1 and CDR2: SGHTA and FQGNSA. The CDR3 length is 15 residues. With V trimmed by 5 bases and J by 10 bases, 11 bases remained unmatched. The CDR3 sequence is CASSTTSGAAQEQFF. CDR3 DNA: TGTGCCAGCAGCACAACTAGCGGGGCCGCTCAAGAGCAGTTCTTC.

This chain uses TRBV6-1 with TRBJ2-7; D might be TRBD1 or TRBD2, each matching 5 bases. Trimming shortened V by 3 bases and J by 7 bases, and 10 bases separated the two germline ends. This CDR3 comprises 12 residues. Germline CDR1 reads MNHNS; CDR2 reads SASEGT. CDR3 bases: TGTGCCAGCAGTGACGGGGCATATGAGCAGTACTTC. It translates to CASSDGAYEQYF.

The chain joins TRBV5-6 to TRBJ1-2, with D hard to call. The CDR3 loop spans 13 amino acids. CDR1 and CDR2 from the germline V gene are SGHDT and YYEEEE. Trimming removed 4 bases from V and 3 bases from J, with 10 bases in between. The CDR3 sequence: CASSPQRYYGYTF. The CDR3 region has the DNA TGTGCCAGCAGCCCGCAGAGATACTATGGCTACACCTTC.

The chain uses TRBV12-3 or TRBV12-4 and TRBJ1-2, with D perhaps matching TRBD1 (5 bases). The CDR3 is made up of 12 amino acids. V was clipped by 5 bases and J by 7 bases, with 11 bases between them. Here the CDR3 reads CASSLGGGGYTF. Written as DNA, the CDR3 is TGTGCCAGCAGTCTGGGGGGTGGTGGCTACACCTTC.

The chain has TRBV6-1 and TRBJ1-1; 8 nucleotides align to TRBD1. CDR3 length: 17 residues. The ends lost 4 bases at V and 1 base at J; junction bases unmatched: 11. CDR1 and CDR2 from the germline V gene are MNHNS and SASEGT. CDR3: CASSAKASGQGNTEAFF. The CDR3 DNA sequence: TGTGCCAGCAGTGCGAAAGCCAGTGGACAGGGGAACACTGAAGCTTTCTTT.

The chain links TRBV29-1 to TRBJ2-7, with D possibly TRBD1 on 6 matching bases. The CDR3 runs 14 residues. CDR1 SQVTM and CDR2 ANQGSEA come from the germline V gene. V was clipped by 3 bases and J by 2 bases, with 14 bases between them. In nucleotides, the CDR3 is TGCAGCGTTGAGAAGGCTACAGGGACCTACGAGCAGTACTTC. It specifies CSVEKATGTYEQYF.

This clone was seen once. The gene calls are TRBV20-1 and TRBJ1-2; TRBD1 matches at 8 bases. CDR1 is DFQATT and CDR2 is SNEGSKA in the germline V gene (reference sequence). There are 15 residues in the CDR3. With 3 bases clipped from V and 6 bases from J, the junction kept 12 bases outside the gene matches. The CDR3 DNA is TGCAGTGCTAGTCAAGAGTCGGGACAGGCGGATGGCTACACCTTC. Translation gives CSASQESGQADGYTF.

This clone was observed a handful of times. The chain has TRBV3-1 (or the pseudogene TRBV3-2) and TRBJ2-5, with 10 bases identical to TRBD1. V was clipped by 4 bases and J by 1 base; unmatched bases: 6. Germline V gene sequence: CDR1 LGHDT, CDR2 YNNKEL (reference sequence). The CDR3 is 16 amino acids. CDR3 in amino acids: CASSPTGTGVQETQYF. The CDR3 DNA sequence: TGTGCCAGCAGCCCAACCGGGACAGGGGTCCAAGAGACCCAGTACTTC.

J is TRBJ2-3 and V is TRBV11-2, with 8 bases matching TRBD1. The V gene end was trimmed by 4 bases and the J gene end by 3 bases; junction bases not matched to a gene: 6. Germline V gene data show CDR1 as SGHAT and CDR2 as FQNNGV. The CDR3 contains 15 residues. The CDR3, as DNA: TGTGCCAGCAGCTCAAGCCAGGGGGCAACAGATACGCAGTATTTT. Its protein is CASSSSQGATDTQYF.

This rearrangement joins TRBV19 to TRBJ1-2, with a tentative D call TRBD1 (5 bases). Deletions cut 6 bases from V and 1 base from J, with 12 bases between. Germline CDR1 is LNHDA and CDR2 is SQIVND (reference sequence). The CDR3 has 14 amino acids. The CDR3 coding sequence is TGTGCCAGTAGAAGGGGCGCGGGTAACTATGGCTACACCTTC. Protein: CASRRGAGNYGYTF.

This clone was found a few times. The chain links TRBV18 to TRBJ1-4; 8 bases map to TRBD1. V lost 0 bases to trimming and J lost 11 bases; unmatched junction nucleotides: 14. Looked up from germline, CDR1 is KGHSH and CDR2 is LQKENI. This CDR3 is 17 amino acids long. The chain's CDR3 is CASSPPLQGASAVKLFF. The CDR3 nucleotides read TGTGCCAGCTCACCACCGCTTCAGGGGGCTTCGGCCGTCAAACTGTTTTTT.